This T cell receptor (beta chain) was identified in a study of blood T cell repertoires in COVID-19. Study in general: Some COVID-19 samples were acute and others convalescent; all came from the United States, Italy and Spain. T cells, B-cell-depleted T cells, or PBMCs supplied cDNA or gDNA.

The germline V gene has CDR1 MNHEY and CDR2 SVGAGI. The CDR3 totals 15 residues. Remarks on this clone: One end of the junction fails to match germline, which may point to a read error.

Authors' processing steps: The authors estimated nucleated cell counts from reference gene primer amplification. Produced via immunoSEQ multiplex PCR; TCRdb's table is partial and in-frame only. D and trimming were read from the DNA, whereas the V and J calls and clone size are those reported in that table. The sample has around 50,000 clones, roughly 86% seen once. The receptor comes from a man aged 60 to 75 with active or convalescent COVID-19. The V call is TRBV6-5, the J call TRBJ1-4, with a weak D call TRBD1 (6 bases). The sample was peripheral blood. The chain's CDR3 is CASIRATGFNGKLFF. CDR3 nucleotides: TGTGCCAGTATAAGGGCGACAGGATTTAATGGAAAACTGTTTTTT.